These 3 T cell receptor beta chains share one sample of origin, sequenced in a study of T cell repertoires in cytomegalovirus infection. No antigens are known for them. TCRdb reanalysed the reads using MiXCR and keeps one entry per CDR3 protein. The sample has a few hundred thousand distinct CDR3 sequences; approximately 40% are singletons. Sample: cultured PBMCs, taken from culture after CMV antigen stimulation. Receptors were obtained from a human donor in good health (CMV status not recorded). Some clones in this sample may be carry-over from other donors' samples.

This clonotype was counted between two and nine times. This sequence joins TRBV6-5 and TRBJ2-7; weak D call: TRBD2 (6 bases). The length of the CDR3 is 14 residues. CDR1 MNHEY and CDR2 SVGAGI come from the germline V gene. Trimming removed 6 bases at V and 1 base at J, with 13 bases between. In DNA form, the CDR3 reads TGTGCCAGCAGCCCTTGGGAGGAATCCTACGAGCAGTACTTC. It yields the protein CASSPWEESYEQYF.

The chain carries TRBV4-3 and TRBJ2-1, with D perhaps TRBD1 or TRBD2 (6 bases each). V was cut by 5 bases and J by 10 bases, with 18 bases left in between. CDR1 is LGHNA, CDR2 YSLEER, per germline. The CDR3 sequence is 14 residues long. CDR3 protein: CASSFGGQPEEQFF. In DNA form, the CDR3 reads TGCGCCAGCAGCTTCGGGGGCCAACCGGAGGAGCAGTTCTTC.

This clonotype was seen only a few times. The chain uses TRBV7-2 and TRBJ2-1, with no clear D. Germline lookup yields CDR1 SGHTA and CDR2 FQGNSA. CDR3 length: 13 residues. V lost 3 bases and J 7 bases, leaving 10 bases between the germline ends. CDR3 amino acids: CASSFAPGNEQFF. DNA for the CDR3: TGTGCCAGCAGCTTTGCGCCCGGGAATGAGCAGTTCTTC.